This T cell receptor (beta chain) is drawn from a study of CD8 T cells in Susac syndrome. About 0.45 to 1 ug RNA was reverse transcribed with random hexamers. TCRdb used MiXCR to reprocess the immunoSEQ multiplex PCR reads, holding one entry per CDR3 protein. The data contain approximately 120,000 distinct CDR3 sequences, around 94% of them singletons. This CDR3 contains 14 residues. Per the germline V gene, CDR1 is SGHAT and CDR2 is FQNNGV. V lost 2 bases, J lost 0 bases, and 7 bases lay in between. In blood CD8+ and CD4+ T cells, TCR beta underwent sequencing. This clonotype originated in a human donor in good health. The chain couples TRBV11-2 to TRBJ1-2; D is undetermined. The sample taken for sequencing was CD4+ T cells from PBMCs. CDR3 sequence (DNA): TGTGCCAGCAGCTTACAGTTAACTAACTATGGCTACACCTTC. This translates into CASSLQLTNYGYTF.